Presented here are 31 T cell receptor beta chains from one specimen sequenced in a study of blood T cells in healthy people across ages. Using a J-beta primer mix together with a sample-barcoded 5' primer, a second PCR was run for about 6 to 12 cycles. One entry per CDR3 protein, called by TCRdb with MiXCR from the 5' RACE reads. The profile shows 1.5 million to 2 million distinct CDR3 sequences, around half of them singletons. Sequencing used blood. These receptors came from a woman between 35 and 50 years old in good health.

The chain has TRBV11-1 and TRBJ2-7; 7 bases map to TRBD2. Trimming cost V 1 base and J 1 base; bases outside gene matches: 7. Per germline, CDR1 SGHAT and CDR2 FQDESV (reference sequence). This CDR3 has 16 residues. The CDR3 DNA reads TGTGCCAGCAGCTTAGGCGGGGGTGACAGATCCTACGAGCAGTACTTC. It is translated as CASSLGGGDRSYEQYF.

This clonotype was picked up a small number of times. The chain has TRBV20-1 and TRBJ2-5; D gene uncertain. The CDR3 spans 13 residues. Germline CDR1 DFQATT, CDR2 SNEGSKA (reference sequence). V lost 2 bases and J lost 2, with 9 bases in between. The CDR3 loop is CSARNGVQETQYF. The CDR3 nucleotides are TGCAGTGCTAGAAACGGTGTACAAGAGACCCAGTACTTC.

The J gene is TRBJ1-4, the V gene TRBV7-9; D call uncertain. The CDR3 is 15 amino acids. Trimming removed 5 bases at V and 4 bases at J, with 14 bases between. Germline V gives CDR1 SEHNR, CDR2 FQNEAQ (reference sequence). CDR3 loop: CASSRGDTGNEKLFF. The CDR3 DNA reads TGTGCCAGCAGCCGGGGTGACACCGGTAATGAAAAACTGTTTTTT.

This clonotype was picked up a small number of times. J is TRBJ1-2 and V is TRBV5-1; a possible D gene is TRBD1 (5 bases). The CDR3 covers 14 residues. Trimming shortened V by 0 bases and J by 8 bases, and 14 bases separated the two germline ends. Germline values: CDR1 SGHRS, CDR2 YFSETQ. CDR3 bases: TGCGCCAGCAGCTTGGGCAGGGCACCCTCCGGCTACACCTTC. Protein product: CASSLGRAPSGYTF. Together with reference TRBV5-1 and TRBJ1-2, the CDR3 gives the full variable domain: KAGVTQTPRYLIKTRGQQVTLSCSPISGHRSVSWYQQTPGQGLQFLFEYFSETQRNKGNFPGRFSGRQFSNSRSEMNVSTLELGDSALYLCASSLGRAPSGYTFGSGTRLTVV.

V and J are TRBV6-6 and TRBJ2-5; TRBD1 aligns across 9 bases. The CDR3 totals 17 residues. Germline lookup yields CDR1 MNHNY and CDR2 SVGAGI (reference sequence). V was pared by 5 bases and J by 1 base, with 11 bases of the junction left unmatched. CDR3 DNA sequence: TGTGCCAGCAGTACCCCGGGGACAGGGTTCTCCCAAGAGACCCAGTACTTC. It yields the protein CASSTPGTGFSQETQYF.

The chain carries TRBV21-1 and TRBJ2-1; TRBD1, the table's D call, lacks a check against the DNA. TRBV21-1 is a documented pseudogene. This CDR3 contains 15 residues. This CDR3 is CASNPGRRQNNEQFF. As DNA, the CDR3 is TGTGCCAGCAACCCGGGACGCCGACAGAACAATGAGCAGTTCTTC.

The rearrangement links TRBV29-1 to TRBJ1-5, with TRBD1 as a possible D gene (5 bases). CDR1 SQVTM and CDR2 ANQGSEA come from the germline V gene. CDR3 length equals 12 residues. The germline V and J ends were trimmed by 0 bases and 10 bases, with 10 bases remaining between them. CDR3 region: CSVEEGGPPQHF. The CDR3 nucleotides are TGCAGCGTTGAAGAGGGGGGACCCCCCCAGCATTTT.

The count of this clonotype is one. The CDR3 DNA sequence: TGTGCCAGCAGCCCGCAAGTCGGACGAGCGGTGGGAGATACGCAGTATTTT. Translating gives CASSPQVGRAVGDTQYF. The chain combines TRBV4-2 with TRBJ2-3, with D possibly being TRBD2 (5 bases). The CDR3 runs to 17 residues. The ends were cut back, 4 bases at V and 5 bases at J, with 22 bases in the middle. Germline V gene data show CDR1 as LGHNA and CDR2 as YNFKEQ.

V gene TRBV20-1 combines with J gene TRBJ2-3, with 8 bases fitting TRBD2. The CDR3 spans 14 residues. V shed 2 bases, J shed 6 bases, and the junction held 7 bases outside the gene matches. From germline, CDR1 is DFQATT and CDR2 SNEGSKA (reference sequence). DNA for the CDR3: TGCAGTGCTAGATCGGGGGGGCCTAAGGATACGCAGTATTTT. It yields the protein CSARSGGPKDTQYF.

The chain's CDR3 is CASSYRGGRQGYEQYF. The CDR3 DNA is TGTGCCAGCAGTTACAGGGGCGGTAGACAGGGCTACGAGCAGTACTTC. The chain employs TRBV6-2 or TRBV6-3 and TRBJ2-7, with 7 bases matching TRBD1. J gave up 3 bases and V 2 bases, and 10 bases lay outside the gene matches. CDR3 size: 16 residues. CDR1 is MNHEY, CDR2 SVGEGT, per germline.

This clonotype was seen once. This chain uses TRBV9 with TRBJ1-2, with 12 bases aligning to TRBD1. This CDR3 contains 16 residues. V was pared by 4 bases and J by 8 bases, with 12 bases of the junction left unmatched. CDR1 is SGDLS, CDR2 YYNGEE, per germline. The CDR3 sequence: CASSLPLGTGGQGYTF. The CDR3 nucleotides are TGTGCCAGCAGCCTGCCCCTGGGGACAGGGGGCCAAGGCTACACCTTC.

This sequence joins TRBV24-1 and TRBJ2-1; TRBD2 matches 12 bases. CDR1 KGHDR and CDR2 SFDVKD come from the germline V gene. This CDR3 is built from 17 residues. V trimming: 2 bases; J trimming: 8 bases; junction bases outside the gene matches: 9. CDR3 sequence (DNA): TGTGCCACCAGTGATTATCGGACTAGCGGGAATCGCGATGAGCAGTTCTTC. As protein: CATSDYRTSGNRDEQFF.

This chain links TRBV4-2 with TRBJ1-2; D gene ambiguous. The germline V gene encodes CDR1 LGHNA and CDR2 YNFKEQ. This CDR3 has 15 residues. The ends were cut back, 2 bases at V and 5 bases at J, with 15 bases in the middle. The CDR3 nucleotides read TGTGCCAGCAGCCAACTAAGGGAGGGAGATTATGGCTACACCTTC. Protein product: CASSQLREGDYGYTF.

To note about this clonotype: Given a much more abundant clone one base away, this may be a read error. The rearrangement joins TRBV6-2 or TRBV6-3 to TRBJ2-1; no firm D call. TRBJ2-7 explains the end of the DNA better; the J call may be wrong. This CDR3 region has 13 residues. The germline V gene has CDR1 MNHEY and CDR2 SVGEGT. The CDR3, as DNA: TGTGCCAGCAGTTCCAGCTCCTACAATGAGCAGTACTTC. Translating it yields CASSSSSYNEQYF.

V and J are TRBV4-3 and TRBJ2-5; a weak D match, TRBD1 (6 bases). CDR3 length equals 16 residues. V was trimmed by 1 base and J by 1 base, leaving 13 bases between them. Germline CDR1 reads LGHNA; CDR2 reads YSLEER. The CDR3 sequence: CASSQGSVGAQETQYF. The CDR3 DNA reads TGCGCCAGCAGCCAAGGGTCGGTGGGGGCCCAAGAGACCCAGTACTTC.

This clonotype was seen ten or more times. The junction departs from the called germline gene at one end, perhaps through a read error. This sequence joins TRBV5-1 and TRBJ2-1, with no clear D. Germline-derived CDR1 and CDR2 are SGHRS and YFSETQ. The CDR3 consists of 14 residues. This CDR3 is CASSLESSYNEQFF. The CDR3 DNA follows: TGTGCCAGCAGCTTAGAGAGCTCCTACAATGAGCAGTTCTTC.

The J gene is TRBJ1-6, the V gene TRBV10-3; 9 bases fit TRBD1. The CDR3 spans 14 residues. CDR1 is ENHRY, CDR2 SYGVKD, per germline. J gave up 9 bases and V 6 bases, and 6 bases lay outside the gene matches. The CDR3 reads CAIRPGQGSSPLHF. The CDR3 coding sequence is TGTGCCATCAGGCCGGGACAGGGTAGTTCACCCCTCCACTTT.

The rearrangement uses TRBV28 and TRBJ2-7; 13 positions agree with TRBD2. The germline CDR1 and CDR2 sequences are MDHEN and SYDVKM. V shed 6 bases and J 2 bases; nucleotides not matched to a gene: 7. The CDR3 runs to 16 residues. CDR3 amino acids: CASRKTGTSGTYEQYF. The CDR3 bases are TGTGCCAGCAGAAAAACCGGGACTAGCGGGACCTACGAGCAGTACTTC.

This chain connects TRBV12-3 or TRBV12-4 to TRBJ2-2; D gene unclear. The V gene lost 6 bases and the J gene lost 6 bases, with 17 bases spanning the gap. This CDR3 is built from 15 residues. CDR3 DNA sequence: TGTGCCAGCAGACCGACACAGACCACCTCCGGGGAGCTGTTTTTT. Amino acids: CASRPTQTTSGELFF.

Only a few counts were recorded for this clonotype. The CDR3 nucleotides are TGTGCCAGCAGATCCACTAGCGGGGGGGGTTCGGATACGCAGTATTTT. This sequence encodes CASRSTSGGGSDTQYF. The chain joins TRBV12-3 or TRBV12-4 to TRBJ2-3; TRBD2 matches 13 bases. The V segment lost 6 bases and the J segment 6 bases; nucleotides outside the gene matches: 9. The CDR3 sequence is 16 residues long.

CDR3 protein: CATGRSSGDNEQFF. CDR3 bases: TGTGCCACAGGACGGTCTAGCGGGGACAATGAGCAGTTCTTC. V usage is TRBV7-9 and J usage is TRBJ2-1; 9 nucleotides line up with TRBD2. With V trimmed by 10 bases and J by 5 bases, 9 bases remained unmatched. The CDR3 is 14 residues long. Germline V CDR1 and CDR2: SEHNR, FQNEAQ (reference sequence).

The genes are TRBV9 and TRBJ2-7, with D tentatively TRBD2 (6 bases). Germline V lookup: CDR1 SGDLS, CDR2 YYNGEE. V gave up 3 bases and J gave up 3 bases, with 28 bases separating them. CDR3 length equals 19 residues. CDR3 sequence (DNA): TGTGCCAGCAGCGCAGACCGACGGTTGGGCGGGGACGGCCGCTACGAGCAGTACTTC. This sequence encodes CASSADRRLGGDGRYEQYF.

Here the CDR3 reads CASSQFPKANYGYTF. The CDR3 DNA follows: TGTGCCAGCAGTCAATTCCCCAAGGCGAACTATGGCTACACCTTC. V is TRBV28 and J is TRBJ1-2; no definite D call. Germline-derived CDR1 and CDR2 are MDHEN and SYDVKM. V was cut by 5 bases and J by 2 bases, with 15 bases left in between. CDR3 length equals 15 residues.

In this sample, this clonotype turned up once. The DNA for the CDR3 is TGCAGTGCTTCTCCGGGACTTTCTCGGCCCCAGCATTTT. Protein sequence: CSASPGLSRPQHF. The chain carries TRBV20-1 and TRBJ1-5; possibly TRBD1 for D (5 bases). This CDR3 has 13 amino acids. V gave up 5 bases and J gave up 9 bases, with 17 bases separating them. The germline gives CDR1 DFQATT, CDR2 SNEGSKA (reference sequence).

The V gene is TRBV13, the J gene TRBJ2-5, with D possibly being TRBD1 (6 bases). TRBJ2-7 matches the DNA end more closely, so the J call is doubtful. The germline V gene encodes CDR1 PRHDT and CDR2 FYEKMQ (reference sequence). The length of the CDR3 is 16 residues. The CDR3 region is CASSLLGQGGPYEQYF. CDR3 DNA sequence: TGTGCCAGCAGCTTACTGGGACAAGGAGGACCCTACGAGCAGTACTTC.

This clonotype came up many times. The J gene is TRBJ2-3, the V gene TRBV20-1, with 11 bases matching TRBD2. Germline lookup yields CDR1 DFQATT and CDR2 SNEGSKA (reference sequence). The CDR3 has 14 residues. The J segment lost 3 bases and the V segment lost 3 bases, leaving 2 bases of the junction unmatched. CDR3 DNA sequence: TGCAGTGCTAGCCTAGCGGGGGGAACAGATACGCAGTATTTT. This gives the protein CSASLAGGTDTQYF.

This clonotype was found a few times. V usage is TRBV18 and J usage is TRBJ1-2; 8 positions match TRBD1. The CDR3 contains 16 residues. Trimming took 2 bases from V and 5 from J; bases not matched to a gene: 10. Germline CDR1 is KGHSH and CDR2 is LQKENI. The CDR3 loop is CASSPTASDRGYGYTF. CDR3 sequence (DNA): TGTGCCAGCTCACCAACGGCCAGCGACAGGGGATATGGCTACACCTTC. The full variable domain, its missing parts supplied by reference TRBV18 and TRBJ1-2, is NAGVMQNPRHLVRRRGQEARLRCSPMKGHSHVYWYRQLPEEGLKFMVYLQKENIIDESGMPKERFSAEFPKEGPSILRIQQVVRGDSAAYFCASSPTASDRGYGYTFGSGTRLTVV.

The V gene is TRBV14, the J gene TRBJ2-5; tentative D call: TRBD2 (5 bases). Trimming left V 0 bases short and J 7 bases short, with 15 bases between. The CDR3 sequence is 15 residues long. CDR1 SGHDN and CDR2 FVKESK come from the germline V gene. Here the CDR3 reads CASSQDVWDGGTQYF. CDR3 nucleotide sequence: TGTGCCAGCAGCCAAGATGTCTGGGATGGAGGGACCCAGTACTTC.

In its sample, this clonotype was seen a few times. The V and J genes are TRBV7-2 and TRBJ2-7; D unresolved. The CDR3 sequence is 13 residues long. Trimming pared 2 bases from V and 3 bases from J, leaving 8 bases between. Germline CDR1 reads SGHTA; CDR2 reads FQGNSA. In DNA, the CDR3 is TGTGCCAGCAGCTTAAGACCCCTCTACGAGCAGTACTTC. Amino acid sequence: CASSLRPLYEQYF.

This chain links TRBV6-2 or TRBV6-3 with TRBJ2-1; D is possibly TRBD1 (5 bases). In germline, CDR1 is MNHEY, CDR2 SVGEGT. With 5 bases removed from V and 7 bases from J, the gap between germline ends came to 15 bases. The CDR3 consists of 14 residues. Here the CDR3 DNA reads TGTGCCAGCAGTCGCAGGGATGATTGGAATGAGCAGTTCTTC. Translating it yields CASSRRDDWNEQFF.

There are a few counts of this clonotype. The chain joins TRBV12-3 or TRBV12-4 to TRBJ2-7; weak D call: TRBD2 (5 bases). The V end lost 5 bases, the J end lost 1 base, and 18 bases lay between the germline ends. This CDR3 has 16 amino acids. CDR3 nucleotide sequence: TGTGCCAGCAGTCCTGTAGACTACCGGGGATCCTACGAGCAGTACTTC. It specifies CASSPVDYRGSYEQYF.